This T cell receptor beta chain was sequenced in a study of T cells in narcolepsy. CDR3 length: 14 amino acids. Trimming pared 0 bases from V and 6 bases from J, leaving 13 bases between. CDR1 and CDR2 (germline): SGHRS, YFSETQ. Sequencing was performed with immunoSEQ multiplex PCR; in TCRdb, only in-frame clones are kept and a portion is missing. The profile covers some 19,000 clones, with approximately 84% appearing a single time and 0.72% taken by the ten largest. This clone was observed a single time. The material sequenced was memory (CD45RA-) CD4+ T cells from blood. The rearrangement uses TRBV5-1 and TRBJ2-7; the D gene is possibly TRBD2 (5 bases). This clonotype originated in a human donor in good health. This CDR3 is CASSLGLSLAEQYF. CDR3 DNA: TGCGCCAGCAGCTTGGGTCTATCCCTAGCCGAGCAGTACTTC.